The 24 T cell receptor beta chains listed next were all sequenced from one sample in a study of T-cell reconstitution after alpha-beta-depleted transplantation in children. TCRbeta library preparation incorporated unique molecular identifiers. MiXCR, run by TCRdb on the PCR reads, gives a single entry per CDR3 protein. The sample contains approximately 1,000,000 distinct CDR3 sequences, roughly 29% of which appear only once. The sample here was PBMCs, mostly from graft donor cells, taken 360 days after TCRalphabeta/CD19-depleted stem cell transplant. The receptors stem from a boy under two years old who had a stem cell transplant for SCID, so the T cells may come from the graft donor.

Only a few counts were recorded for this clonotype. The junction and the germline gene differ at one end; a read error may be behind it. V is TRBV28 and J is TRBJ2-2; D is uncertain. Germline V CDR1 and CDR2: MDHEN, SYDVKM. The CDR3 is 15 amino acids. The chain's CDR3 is CASTLLGLDTGELFF. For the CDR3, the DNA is TGTGCCAGCACTTTATTGGGCTTGGACACCGGGGAGCTGTTTTTT.

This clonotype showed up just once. This chain's CDR3 is CAWTGTRDQPQHF. CDR3 coding DNA: TGTGCCTGGACCGGGACGCGCGATCAGCCCCAGCATTTT. V is TRBV30 and J is TRBJ1-5; D perhaps matches TRBD1 (5 bases). In germline, CDR1 is GTSNPN, CDR2 SVGIG (reference sequence). The V end was cut by 4 bases, the J end by 5 bases, with 12 bases between. This CDR3 is built from 13 residues.

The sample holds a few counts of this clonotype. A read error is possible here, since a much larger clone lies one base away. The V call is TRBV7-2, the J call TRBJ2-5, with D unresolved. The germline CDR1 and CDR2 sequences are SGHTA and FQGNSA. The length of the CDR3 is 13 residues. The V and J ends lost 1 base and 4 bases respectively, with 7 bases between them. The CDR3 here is CASSLGWRETQYF. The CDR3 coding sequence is TGTGCCAGCAGCTTAGGGTGGAGAGAGACCCAGTACTTC.

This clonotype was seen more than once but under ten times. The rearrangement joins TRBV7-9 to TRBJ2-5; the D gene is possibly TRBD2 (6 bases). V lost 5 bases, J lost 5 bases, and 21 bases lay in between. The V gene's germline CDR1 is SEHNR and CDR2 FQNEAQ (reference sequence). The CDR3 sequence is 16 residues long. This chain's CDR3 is CASSEGLLGSRETQYF. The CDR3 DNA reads TGTGCCAGCAGCGAGGGACTTTTAGGGTCGCGGGAGACCCAGTACTTC.

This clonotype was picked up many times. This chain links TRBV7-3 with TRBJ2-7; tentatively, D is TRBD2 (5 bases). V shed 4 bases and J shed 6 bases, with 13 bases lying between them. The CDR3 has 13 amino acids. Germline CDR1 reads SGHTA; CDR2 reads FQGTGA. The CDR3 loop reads CASSSGMRGEQYF. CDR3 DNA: TGTGCCAGCAGCTCGGGGATGAGAGGCGAGCAGTACTTC.

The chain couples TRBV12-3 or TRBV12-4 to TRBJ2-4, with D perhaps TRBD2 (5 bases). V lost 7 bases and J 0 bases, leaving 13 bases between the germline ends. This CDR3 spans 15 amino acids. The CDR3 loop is CASTEGPLAKNIQYF. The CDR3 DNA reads TGTGCCAGCACCGAGGGCCCGTTAGCCAAAAACATTCAGTACTTC.

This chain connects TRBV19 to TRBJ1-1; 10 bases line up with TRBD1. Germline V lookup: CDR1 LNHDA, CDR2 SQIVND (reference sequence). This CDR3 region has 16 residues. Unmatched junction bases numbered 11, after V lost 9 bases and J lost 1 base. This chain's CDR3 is CASVFGTGVSNTEAFF. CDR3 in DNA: TGTGCCAGCGTTTTCGGGACAGGGGTGTCGAACACTGAAGCTTTCTTT.

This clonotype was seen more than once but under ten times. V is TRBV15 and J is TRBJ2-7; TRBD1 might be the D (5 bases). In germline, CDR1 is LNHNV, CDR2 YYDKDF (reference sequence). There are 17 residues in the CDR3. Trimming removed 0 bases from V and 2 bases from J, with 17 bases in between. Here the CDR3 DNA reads TGTGCCACCAGCAGAGATCTTGCGACAGTAGAGACCTACGAGCAGTACTTC. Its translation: CATSRDLATVETYEQYF.

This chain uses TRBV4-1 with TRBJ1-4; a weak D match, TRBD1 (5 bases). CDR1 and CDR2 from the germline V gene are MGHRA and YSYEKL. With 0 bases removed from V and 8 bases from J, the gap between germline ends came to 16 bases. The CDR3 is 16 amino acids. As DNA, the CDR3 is TGCGCCAGCAGCCAAGATCGGTCAGGGTCGTGGGAAAAACTGTTTTTT. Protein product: CASSQDRSGSWEKLFF.

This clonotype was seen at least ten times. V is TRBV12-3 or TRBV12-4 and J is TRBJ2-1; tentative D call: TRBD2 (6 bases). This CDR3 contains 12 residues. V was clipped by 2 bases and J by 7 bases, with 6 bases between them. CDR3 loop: CASSLLANEQFF. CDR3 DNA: TGTGCCAGCAGTTTACTAGCGAATGAGCAGTTCTTC.

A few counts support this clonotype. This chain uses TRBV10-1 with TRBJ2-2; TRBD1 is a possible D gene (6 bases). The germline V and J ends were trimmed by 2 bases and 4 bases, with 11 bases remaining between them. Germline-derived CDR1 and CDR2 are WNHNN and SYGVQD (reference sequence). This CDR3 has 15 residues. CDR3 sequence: CASSEGQIITGELFF. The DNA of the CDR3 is TGCGCCAGCAGTGAGGGACAGATAATCACCGGGGAGCTGTTTTTT.

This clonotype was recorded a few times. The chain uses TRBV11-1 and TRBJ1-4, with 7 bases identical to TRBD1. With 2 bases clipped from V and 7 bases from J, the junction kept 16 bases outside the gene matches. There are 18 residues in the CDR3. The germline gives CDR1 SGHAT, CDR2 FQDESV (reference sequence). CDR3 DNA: TGTGCCAGCAGCTTAAGGATCGGGACAGCGGGATTGGGTGAAAAACTGTTTTTT. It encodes CASSLRIGTAGLGEKLFF.

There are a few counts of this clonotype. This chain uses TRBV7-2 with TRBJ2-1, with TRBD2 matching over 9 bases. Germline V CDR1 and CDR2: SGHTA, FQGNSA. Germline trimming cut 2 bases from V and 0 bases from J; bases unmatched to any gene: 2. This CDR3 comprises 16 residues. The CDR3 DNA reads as TGTGCCAGCAGCTTAATAGCGGGGGTCTCCTACAATGAGCAGTTCTTC. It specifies CASSLIAGVSYNEQFF.

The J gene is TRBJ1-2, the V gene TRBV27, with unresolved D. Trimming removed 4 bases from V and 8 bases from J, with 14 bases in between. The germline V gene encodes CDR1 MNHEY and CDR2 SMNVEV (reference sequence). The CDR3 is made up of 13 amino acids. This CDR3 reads CASSSSPFRGYTF. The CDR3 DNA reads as TGTGCCAGCAGTTCTAGCCCCTTTCGGGGCTACACCTTC.

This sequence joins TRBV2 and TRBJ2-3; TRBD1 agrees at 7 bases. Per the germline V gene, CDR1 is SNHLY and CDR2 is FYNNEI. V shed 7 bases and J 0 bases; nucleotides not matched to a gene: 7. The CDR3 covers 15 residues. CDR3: CASKDRSFSTDTQYF. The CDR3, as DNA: TGTGCCAGCAAGGACAGGTCCTTCAGCACAGATACGCAGTATTTT.

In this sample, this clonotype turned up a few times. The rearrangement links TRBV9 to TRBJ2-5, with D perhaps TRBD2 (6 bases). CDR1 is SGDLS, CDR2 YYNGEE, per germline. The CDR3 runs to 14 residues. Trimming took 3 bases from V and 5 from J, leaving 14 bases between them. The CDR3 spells CASSAGTSRETQYF. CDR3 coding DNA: TGTGCCAGCAGCGCTGGGACTTCACGGGAGACCCAGTACTTC.

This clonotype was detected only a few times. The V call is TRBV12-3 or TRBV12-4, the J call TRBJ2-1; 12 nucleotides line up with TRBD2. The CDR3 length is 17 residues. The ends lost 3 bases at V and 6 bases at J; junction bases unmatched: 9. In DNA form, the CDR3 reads TGTGCCAGCAGTTTCCAGACACTAGCGGGGGGTGCCAATGAGCAGTTCTTC. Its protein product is CASSFQTLAGGANEQFF.

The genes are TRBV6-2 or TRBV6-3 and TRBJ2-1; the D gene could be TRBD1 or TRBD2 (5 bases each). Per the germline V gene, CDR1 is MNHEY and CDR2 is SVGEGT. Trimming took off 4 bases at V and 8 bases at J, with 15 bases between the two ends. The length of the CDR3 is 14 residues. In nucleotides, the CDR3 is TGTGCCAGCAGTTTTGGGACGCGCCTGGATGAGCAGTTCTTC. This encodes CASSFGTRLDEQFF.

The CDR3 DNA sequence: TGTGCCAGCAGGGCACATGCAACTAATGAAAAACTGTTTTTT. Translating it yields CASRAHATNEKLFF. The chain links TRBV6-1 to TRBJ1-4, with D unclear. Germline V gene sequence: CDR1 MNHNS, CDR2 SASEGT. Deletions cut 6 bases from V and 0 bases from J, with 8 bases between. The CDR3 runs 14 residues.

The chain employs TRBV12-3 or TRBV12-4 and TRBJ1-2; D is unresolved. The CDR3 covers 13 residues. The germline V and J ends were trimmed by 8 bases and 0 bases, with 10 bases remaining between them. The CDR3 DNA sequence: TGTGCCAGCCGACTTCACCCTAACTATGGCTACACCTTC. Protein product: CASRLHPNYGYTF.

CDR3 residues: CASSQGSGLDTQYF. The DNA of the CDR3 is TGCGCCAGCAGCCAAGGATCGGGGTTGGATACGCAGTATTTT. V is TRBV4-1 and J is TRBJ2-3; maybe TRBD2 (5 bases). Germline V gene data show CDR1 as MGHRA and CDR2 as YSYEKL. CDR3 length: 14 residues. Trimming cost V 1 base and J 6 bases, with 11 bases left between them.

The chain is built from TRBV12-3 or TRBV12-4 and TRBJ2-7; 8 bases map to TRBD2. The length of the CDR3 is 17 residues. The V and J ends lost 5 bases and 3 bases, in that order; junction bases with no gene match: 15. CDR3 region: CASSPSGGSPFLYEQYF. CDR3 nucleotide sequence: TGTGCCAGCAGTCCGAGCGGGGGTTCCCCCTTTCTCTACGAGCAGTACTTC.

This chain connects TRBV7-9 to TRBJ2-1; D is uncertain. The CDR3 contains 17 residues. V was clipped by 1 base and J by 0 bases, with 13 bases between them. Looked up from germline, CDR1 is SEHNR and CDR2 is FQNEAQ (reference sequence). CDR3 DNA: TGTGCCAGCAGCTTAGTTTTCTGGGGTGGCTCCTACAATGAGCAGTTCTTC. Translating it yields CASSLVFWGGSYNEQFF. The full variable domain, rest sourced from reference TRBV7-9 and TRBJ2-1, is DTGVSQNPRHKITKRGQNVTFRCDPISEHNRLYWYRQTLGQGPEFLTYFQNEAQLEKSRLLSDRFSAERPKGSFSTLEIQRTEQGDSAMYLCASSLVFWGGSYNEQFFGPGTRLTVL.

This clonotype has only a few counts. The CDR3 DNA follows: TGCGCCAGCAGCCCTGGCCCCGGTACGGGTGAGCAGTTCTTC. Residues: CASSPGPGTGEQFF. J is TRBJ2-1 and V is TRBV5-1, with D uncertain. This CDR3 contains 14 residues. Deletions cut 4 bases from V and 9 bases from J, with 17 bases between. Germline CDR1 reads SGHRS; CDR2 reads YFSETQ.